The following is a TCR beta chain sequence with its context. Its antigen remains unidentified. These data originate in a study of metastatic and nonmetastatic thyroid tumors. Across the study: A comparison of repertoires was made across blood and tumor or nodule tissue from malignant and benign thyroid patients. The study, taken as a whole, reports: TCR beta diversity was reportedly significantly higher in malignant thyroid tumors than benign nodules, in blood and tumor.

In the original workflow: Clinicopathological groups differed in CDR3, with these differences serving to build a distant-metastasis classifier for papillary thyroid cancer. TCRdb reanalyzed the PCR reads with MiXCR. The V and J calls and clone size come from TCRdb's table, not from the authors' own analysis. The sample contains about 9,100 clones, 20% to 25% of which appear only once. Every patient underwent thyroid surgery untreated. Germline V CDR1 and CDR2: SGHAT, FQDESV (reference sequence). V trimming: 3 bases; J trimming: 2 bases; junction bases outside the gene matches: 12. The CDR3 runs 18 residues.

This clonotype originated in a female donor with papillary thyroid cancer or a benign thyroid nodule (not recorded which). Some clones in this sample may be carry-over from other donors' samples. Sequencing used adjacent normal tissue. This chain connects TRBV11-1 to TRBJ1-1, with TRBD1 identical over 10 bases. The CDR3 DNA reads TGTGCCAGCAGCTTCCGGAGTTTTGGGGACAGGGGTAACACTGAAGCTTTCTTT. Its translation is CASSFRSFGDRGNTEAFF.